A selection of T cell receptor beta chains follows, all from one sample in a study of early T cells in non-severe SARS-CoV-2 infection. In TCRdb, the 5' RACE reads were re-called with MiXCR into one record per CDR3 protein. The top ten clones hold around 1.3% of a sample with 70,000 or so distinct CDR3 sequences, 12% of them seen once. Sequencing was performed on whole blood. These receptors came from an adult who was a healthcare worker with PCR-confirmed SARS-CoV-2 infection or an uninfected control (not recorded which). The CDR3 runs from the conserved cysteine through the conserved F or W. D genes are given only for firm matches. Not all rows give a size; the values are once, few, many and, for expanded clones, a class.

clone size: .; J gene: TRBJ2-7; D gene: .; V gene: TRBV7-9; CDR3 DNA: TGTGCCAGCAGCTCCGACTCTGTTTACGAGCAGTACTTC; CDR3 protein: CASSSDSVYEQYF
clone size: few; J gene: TRBJ2-7; D gene: .; V gene: TRBV21-1; CDR3 DNA: TGTGCCACCCTAAGGGGGGCTGGGCAGTACTTC; CDR3 protein: CATLRGAGQYF
clone size: .; J gene: TRBJ2-6; D gene: .; V gene: TRBV5-1; CDR3 DNA: TGCGCCAGCAGCTTGGTGAGCGGGGCCAACGTCCTGACTTTC; CDR3 protein: CASSLVSGANVLTF
clone size: many; J gene: TRBJ1-4; D gene: TRBD1; V gene: TRBV30; CDR3 DNA: TGTGCCTGGATGGGACAGGGGAGTGAAAAACTGTTTTTT; CDR3 protein: CAWMGQGSEKLFF
clone size: many; J gene: TRBJ2-3; D gene: .; V gene: TRBV4-3; CDR3 DNA: TGCGCCAGCAGCCAAGCCCGCACAGATACGCAGTATTTT; CDR3 protein: CASSQARTDTQYF
clone size: many; J gene: TRBJ1-1; D gene: TRBD1; V gene: TRBV27; CDR3 DNA: TGTGCCAGCCAAACCCAAACAGGGGCCGAAGCTTTCTTT; CDR3 protein: CASQTQTGAEAFF
clone size: few; J gene: TRBJ2-7; D gene: .; V gene: TRBV5-4; CDR3 DNA: TGTGCCAGCAGCTCACACGGCGAATCCTACGAGCAGTACTTC; CDR3 protein: CASSSHGESYEQYF
clone size: many; J gene: TRBJ2-2; D gene: .; V gene: TRBV4-3; CDR3 DNA: TGCGCCAGCAGCCCCCGGGCCAACACCGGGGAGCTGTTTTTT; CDR3 protein: CASSPRANTGELFF
clone size: few; J gene: TRBJ2-7; D gene: .; V gene: TRBV28; CDR3 DNA: TGTGCCAGCAGCCTTCCCCTGGGACGGACAGTCGAGCAGTACTTC; CDR3 protein: CASSLPLGRTVEQYF
clone size: few; J gene: TRBJ2-3; D gene: .; V gene: TRBV18; CDR3 DNA: TGTGCCAGCTCACCAGACTCGCAAGATACGCAGTATTTT; CDR3 protein: CASSPDSQDTQYF
clone size: many; J gene: TRBJ2-3; D gene: TRBD1; V gene: TRBV15; CDR3 DNA: TGTGCCACCAGCAGGTCGTCGAAACAGGGGGAGAGGGATACGCAGTATTTT; CDR3 protein: CATSRSSKQGERDTQYF
clone size: .; J gene: TRBJ2-5; D gene: .; V gene: TRBV5-6; CDR3 DNA: TGTGCCAGCAGCCGACCCAAGGACACAGCACAAGAGACCCAGTACTTC; CDR3 protein: CASSRPKDTAQETQYF
clone size: .; J gene: TRBJ2-7; D gene: TRBD1; V gene: TRBV27; CDR3 DNA: TGTGCCAGTGCCCAAGGGACAGGGGGCACCGAGCAGTACTTC; CDR3 protein: CASAQGTGGTEQYF
clone size: few; J gene: TRBJ2-3; D gene: .; V gene: TRBV20-1; CDR3 DNA: TGCAGTGCTAGAGATCCCACCAGCAACCCCGATACGCAGTATTTT; CDR3 protein: CSARDPTSNPDTQYF
clone size: many; J gene: TRBJ1-5; D gene: .; V gene: TRBV27; CDR3 DNA: TGTGCCAGCAGTCGGGACAGCAATCAGCCCCAGCATTTT; CDR3 protein: CASSRDSNQPQHF
clone size: .; J gene: TRBJ1-1; D gene: .; V gene: TRBV6-1; CDR3 DNA: TGTGCCAGTAACGAAGGGGAGAAGTTTGAAGCTTTCTTT; CDR3 protein: CASNEGEKFEAFF
clone size: many; J gene: TRBJ2-1; D gene: TRBD2; V gene: TRBV18; CDR3 DNA: TGTGCCAGCTCACAATTAGCGGGAGGGGACAATGAGCAGTTCTTC; CDR3 protein: CASSQLAGGDNEQFF
clone size: .; J gene: TRBJ1-6; D gene: .; V gene: TRBV28; CDR3 DNA: TGTGCCAGCAAGGGCCGGGGGCGTCTGGGAAATTCACCCCTCCACTTT; CDR3 protein: CASKGRGRLGNSPLHF
clone size: many; J gene: TRBJ1-4; D gene: .; V gene: TRBV5-1; CDR3 DNA: TGCGCCAGCAGCCGGGACGCCTTACGGGCTAATGAAAAACTGTTTTTT; CDR3 protein: CASSRDALRANEKLFF
clone size: many; J gene: TRBJ2-1; D gene: .; V gene: TRBV28; CDR3 DNA: TGTGCCAGCACCCTAGACGTGAACTCCTACAATGAGCAGTTCTTC; CDR3 protein: CASTLDVNSYNEQFF
clone size: many; J gene: TRBJ2-3; D gene: TRBD2; V gene: TRBV19; CDR3 DNA: TGTGCCAGTAGCGAGGACCTAGCGGGGGTCCCCGGGACAGATACGCAGTATTTT; CDR3 protein: CASSEDLAGVPGTDTQYF
clone size: few; J gene: TRBJ1-2; D gene: .; V gene: TRBV2; CDR3 DNA: TGTGCCAGTAGTGAATTGTATGGGTCGTCCCTGGGGTATGGCTACACCTTC; CDR3 protein: CASSELYGSSLGYGYTF
clone size: many; J gene: TRBJ2-3; D gene: TRBD2; V gene: TRBV6-1; CDR3 DNA: TGTGCCAGCAGACGGACTAGCGGGGGATCAGATACGCAGTATTTT; CDR3 protein: CASRRTSGGSDTQYF
clone size: many; J gene: TRBJ1-1; D gene: .; V gene: TRBV12-3/TRBV12-4; CDR3 DNA: TGTGCCAGCAGTTTTGACAGGTTGAACACTGAAGCTTTCTTT; CDR3 protein: CASSFDRLNTEAFF
clone size: many; J gene: TRBJ2-1; D gene: .; V gene: TRBV6-1; CDR3 DNA: TGTGCCAGCAGTGAGGTGACGGGAAATGAGCAGTTCTTC; CDR3 protein: CASSEVTGNEQFF
clone size: few; J gene: TRBJ2-4; D gene: .; V gene: TRBV11-2; CDR3 DNA: TGTGCCAGCAGCTTAGTGGGCCTAAACATTCAGTACTTC; CDR3 protein: CASSLVGLNIQYF
clone size: few; J gene: TRBJ2-3; D gene: .; V gene: TRBV9; CDR3 DNA: TGTGCCAGCAGCCCGTGGGGACGGCGTACGCAGTATTTT; CDR3 protein: CASSPWGRRTQYF
clone size: many; J gene: TRBJ1-1; D gene: .; V gene: TRBV28; CDR3 DNA: TGTGCCAGCAGTTTACATTGGGTAAGCCCCACTGAAGCTTTCTTT; CDR3 protein: CASSLHWVSPTEAFF
clone size: many; J gene: TRBJ2-3; D gene: .; V gene: TRBV7-8; CDR3 DNA: TGTGCCAGCAGCTTGGGACTGGGCACAGATACGCAGTATTTT; CDR3 protein: CASSLGLGTDTQYF
clone size: .; J gene: TRBJ1-1; D gene: .; V gene: TRBV7-6; CDR3 DNA: TGTGCCAGCAGCTTAGTTAGCGTTGCAGGCCTGAACACTGAAGCTTTCTTT; CDR3 protein: CASSLVSVAGLNTEAFF
clone size: many; J gene: TRBJ1-1; D gene: TRBD1; V gene: TRBV18; CDR3 DNA: TGTGCCAGCTCACAGGGTACAGGGGGCACTGAAGCTTTCTTT; CDR3 protein: CASSQGTGGTEAFF
clone size: many; J gene: TRBJ2-7; D gene: .; V gene: TRBV6-6; CDR3 DNA: TGTGCCAGCAGTTACTCGGGACCAGAGGTGTACGAGCAGTACTTC; CDR3 protein: CASSYSGPEVYEQYF
clone size: many; J gene: TRBJ2-7; D gene: .; V gene: TRBV19; CDR3 DNA: TGTGCCAGTAGCACGGGGGTAGGTAGCGAGCAGTACTTC; CDR3 protein: CASSTGVGSEQYF
clone size: .; J gene: TRBJ1-1; D gene: .; V gene: TRBV29-1; CDR3 DNA: TGCAGCGTTGTAGCGGGGCCCTTGAACACTGAAGCTTTCTTT; CDR3 protein: CSVVAGPLNTEAFF
clone size: many; J gene: TRBJ2-3; D gene: TRBD1; V gene: TRBV27; CDR3 DNA: TGTGCCAGCCTACAGGGGATGGGAGCAGATACGCAGTATTTT; CDR3 protein: CASLQGMGADTQYF
clone size: many; J gene: TRBJ2-1; D gene: .; V gene: TRBV6-4; CDR3 DNA: TGTGCCAGCAGTGAGTTCAGCAGAGGGGGGTACAATGAGCAGTTCTTC; CDR3 protein: CASSEFSRGGYNEQFF
clone size: many; J gene: TRBJ2-7; D gene: .; V gene: TRBV20-1; CDR3 DNA: TGCAGTGCCCAGGACGAAATCTACTCCTACGAGCAGTACTTC; CDR3 protein: CSAQDEIYSYEQYF